This entry lists 21 T cell receptor beta chains sequenced from one sample in a study of OX40 agonist ivuxolimab in advanced cancers. Profiled with immunoSEQ multiplex PCR; TCRdb holds only in-frame clones, not every one. Among some 19,000 clones, more than 65% were seen once, and the ten largest hold 3% to 4%. The input for sequencing was CD4+ or CD8+ T cells sorted from blood, taken in a trial of the OX40 agonist ivuxolimab. These receptors were collected from an adult with an advanced solid tumor such as melanoma, head and neck, liver or kidney cancer.

The CDR3 DNA sequence: TGTGCCATCAGTGAGTCGAAGGGAGACGTGAACGAGCAGTACTTC. It translates to CAISESKGDVNEQYF. The V and J genes are TRBV10-3 and TRBJ2-7, with D perhaps TRBD2 (5 bases). There are 15 residues in the CDR3. The V gene lost 0 bases and the J gene lost 5 bases, with 14 bases spanning the gap. Germline CDR1 is ENHRY and CDR2 is SYGVKD.

V usage is TRBV27 and J usage is TRBJ1-5; D gene ambiguous. With 5 bases removed from V and 4 bases from J, the gap between germline ends came to 9 bases. The CDR3 runs to 13 residues. Germline values: CDR1 MNHEY, CDR2 SMNVEV (reference sequence). The CDR3: CASSGVANQPQHF. CDR3 nucleotide sequence: TGTGCCAGCAGTGGAGTCGCAAATCAGCCCCAGCATTTT.

This chain links TRBV2 with TRBJ2-2; D gene ambiguous. The V end lost 6 bases, the J end lost 0 bases, and 11 bases lay between the germline ends. CDR1 is SNHLY and CDR2 is FYNNEI in the germline V gene. The CDR3 totals 15 residues. CDR3 DNA: TGTGCCAGCAGGGCTATGGCGGCGAACACCGGGGAGCTGTTTTTT. Translation gives CASRAMAANTGELFF.

The chain combines TRBV19 with TRBJ1-6; no definite D call. The CDR3 spans 12 residues. Germline CDR1 LNHDA, CDR2 SQIVND (reference sequence). The germline V and J ends were trimmed by 6 bases and 10 bases, with 10 bases remaining between them. The CDR3 reads CASSHSGSPLHF. The CDR3 DNA follows: TGTGCCAGTAGCCACAGTGGATCACCCCTCCACTTT.

The gene calls are TRBV10-3 and TRBJ2-2; the D is unclear. Per the germline V gene, CDR1 is ENHRY and CDR2 is SYGVKD. V gave up 4 bases and J gave up 4 bases, with 10 bases separating them. CDR3 length: 14 residues. In nucleotides, the CDR3 is TGTGCCATCAGTGGTATAGGGTCCACCGGGGAGCTGTTTTTT. This gives the protein CAISGIGSTGELFF.

The chain uses TRBV5-4 and TRBJ1-3; D remains ambiguous. V lost 4 bases and J lost 2, with 10 bases in between. Per germline, CDR1 SGHNT and CDR2 YYREEE (reference sequence). The CDR3 loop spans 14 amino acids. The CDR3 loop is CASSLYGAGNTIYF. The CDR3 DNA reads as TGTGCCAGCAGCCTTTACGGAGCTGGAAACACCATATATTTT.

The chain recombines TRBV30 with TRBJ2-2, with a possible D match to TRBD2 (6 bases). Germline values: CDR1 GTSNPN, CDR2 SVGIG (reference sequence). The germline V and J ends were trimmed by 3 bases and 1 base, with 12 bases remaining between them. The CDR3 is 15 amino acids. The CDR3 nucleotides are TGTGCCTGGAGCGTCGGGACTTGGAACACCGGGGAGCTGTTTTTT. Its protein is CAWSVGTWNTGELFF. The full variable domain, in which reference TRBV30 and TRBJ2-2 provide the parts outside the CDR3, is SQTIHQWPATLVQPVGSPLSLECTVEGTSNPNLYWYRQAAGRGLQLLFYSVGIGQISSEVPQNLSASRPQDRQFILSSKKLLLSDSGFYLCAWSVGTWNTGELFFGEGSRLTVL.

This chain uses TRBV28 with TRBJ2-1, with 14 bases matching TRBD2. Germline CDR1 is MDHEN and CDR2 is SYDVKM. This CDR3 comprises 15 residues. The V gene end was trimmed by 7 bases and the J gene end by 8 bases; junction bases not matched to a gene: 7. DNA of the CDR3: TGTGCCAGCATTCCCGGGACTAGCGGGAGTTATGAGCAGTTCTTC. Protein product: CASIPGTSGSYEQFF.

The chain combines TRBV29-1 with TRBJ2-7; 9 bases agree with TRBD1. Germline assignment: CDR1 SQVTM and CDR2 ANQGSEA. J was trimmed by 0 bases and V by 4 bases; bases with no gene match: 1. The CDR3 is 13 residues long. The CDR3 coding sequence is TGCAGCGTTGCGACAGGGGGCTCCTACGAGCAGTACTTC. Protein product: CSVATGGSYEQYF.

The rearrangement uses TRBV29-1 and TRBJ2-7, with D possibly called TRBD1 or TRBD2 (5 bases each). Deletions cut 3 bases from V and 2 bases from J, with 8 bases between. Germline-derived CDR1 and CDR2 are SQVTM and ANQGSEA. The CDR3 has 12 residues. The CDR3 here is CSVEGRAYEQYF. In DNA form, the CDR3 reads TGCAGCGTTGAGGGACGGGCCTACGAGCAGTACTTC.

This chain links TRBV9 with TRBJ2-3, with unresolved D. Germline loops: CDR1 SGDLS, CDR2 YYNGEE. The CDR3 is 14 residues long. The V and J ends lost 4 bases and 0 bases respectively, with 9 bases between them. For the CDR3, the DNA is TGTGCCAGCAGCCCCACCGGCAGCACAGATACGCAGTATTTT. It translates to CASSPTGSTDTQYF.

The chain links TRBV6-5 to TRBJ2-7; D uncertain. Germline V CDR1 and CDR2: MNHEY, SVGAGI. V lost 2 bases, J lost 3 bases, and 14 bases lay in between. The CDR3 is 15 amino acids. The CDR3 here is CASSYVRRGSYEQYF. CDR3 DNA sequence: TGTGCCAGCAGTTACGTCCGGAGAGGCAGCTACGAGCAGTACTTC.

The chain combines TRBV10-1 with TRBJ2-1; 9 nucleotides align to TRBD2. This CDR3 spans 13 amino acids. Germline CDR1 reads WNHNN; CDR2 reads SYGVQD (reference sequence). V was clipped by 4 bases and J by 13 bases; unmatched bases: 8. CDR3 in DNA: TGCGCCAGCAGTGCTGCGGGAGGGCCCGCCCAGTTCTTC. Its translation: CASSAAGGPAQFF.

The chain combines TRBV11-2 with TRBJ2-2, with unresolved D. The germline CDR1 and CDR2 sequences are SGHAT and FQNNGV. The CDR3 contains 16 residues. The germline V and J ends were trimmed by 2 bases and 0 bases, with 10 bases remaining between them. The CDR3 is CASSLSLKANTGELFF. As DNA, the CDR3 is TGTGCCAGCAGCTTATCGCTGAAAGCGAACACCGGGGAGCTGTTTTTT.

The gene calls are TRBV5-1 and TRBJ1-1, with D tentatively TRBD1 (5 bases). Germline V gene lookup returns CDR1 SGHRS and CDR2 YFSETQ. V was trimmed by 4 bases and J by 1 base, leaving 14 bases between them. The CDR3 sequence is 15 residues long. CDR3 sequence (DNA): TGCGCCAGCAGCCAGTCGGGACTGAAGAACACTGAAGCTTTCTTT. Amino acids: CASSQSGLKNTEAFF.

The chain has TRBV19 and TRBJ1-4, with D maybe TRBD1 (5 bases). V was trimmed by 7 bases and J by 0 bases, leaving 18 bases between them. Per germline, CDR1 LNHDA and CDR2 SQIVND (reference sequence). There are 17 residues in the CDR3. This chain's CDR3 is CASTMRQGGSTNEKLFF. The CDR3 nucleotides read TGTGCCAGTACGATGCGCCAGGGCGGTTCAACTAATGAAAAACTGTTTTTT.

This chain links TRBV19 with TRBJ1-2, with D possibly matching TRBD1 (6 bases). The germline CDR1 and CDR2 sequences are LNHDA and SQIVND (reference sequence). This CDR3 is 15 amino acids long. Trimming stripped 6 bases from V and 4 bases from J, with 18 bases between. The CDR3 DNA follows: TGTGCCAGTAGCGAACAACCAGGGGTCCCCTATGGCTACACCTTC. Its protein product is CASSEQPGVPYGYTF.

J is TRBJ1-4 and V is TRBV6-5, with 7 positions matching TRBD1. The J segment lost 7 bases and the V segment lost 0 bases, leaving 5 bases of the junction unmatched. Looked up from germline, CDR1 is MNHEY and CDR2 is SVGAGI. The CDR3 covers 15 residues. CDR3 sequence: CASSYSTGLTEKLFF. CDR3 nucleotides: TGTGCCAGCAGTTACTCGACAGGGTTAACTGAAAAACTGTTTTTT.

This chain links TRBV30 with TRBJ1-1; D is undetermined. The V gene's germline CDR1 is GTSNPN and CDR2 SVGIG (reference sequence). There are 14 residues in the CDR3. V shed 2 bases and J shed 2 bases, with 12 bases lying between them. This chain's CDR3 is CAWSWGGSNTEAFF. Here the CDR3 DNA reads TGTGCCTGGAGTTGGGGAGGGAGTAACACTGAAGCTTTCTTT.

The V gene is TRBV7-3, the J gene TRBJ1-1, with a possible D match to TRBD1 (6 bases). This CDR3 region has 13 residues. V was trimmed by 4 bases and J by 6 bases, leaving 12 bases between them. Germline lookup yields CDR1 SGHTA and CDR2 FQGTGA. CDR3 region: CASSSQGFAEAFF. For the CDR3, the DNA is TGTGCCAGCAGCTCGCAGGGGTTCGCTGAAGCTTTCTTT.

The chain employs TRBV19 and TRBJ1-5; D not resolved. Germline lookup yields CDR1 LNHDA and CDR2 SQIVND (reference sequence). V gave up 8 bases and J gave up 4 bases, with 12 bases separating them. The CDR3 has 13 amino acids. This CDR3 reads CASQKYLNQPQHF. CDR3 in DNA: TGTGCCAGTCAAAAGTACCTTAATCAGCCCCAGCATTTT.